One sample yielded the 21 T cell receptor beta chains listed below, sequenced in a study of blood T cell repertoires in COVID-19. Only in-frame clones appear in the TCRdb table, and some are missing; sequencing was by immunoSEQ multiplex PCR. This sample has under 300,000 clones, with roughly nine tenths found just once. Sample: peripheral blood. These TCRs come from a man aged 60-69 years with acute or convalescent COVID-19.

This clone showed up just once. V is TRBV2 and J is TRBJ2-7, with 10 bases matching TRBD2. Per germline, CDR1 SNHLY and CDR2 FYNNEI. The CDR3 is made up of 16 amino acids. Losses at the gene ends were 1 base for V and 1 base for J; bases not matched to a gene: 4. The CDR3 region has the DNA TGTGCCAGCAGTGAAGATAGCGGGAGGTTATCCTACGAGCAGTACTTC. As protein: CASSEDSGRLSYEQYF.

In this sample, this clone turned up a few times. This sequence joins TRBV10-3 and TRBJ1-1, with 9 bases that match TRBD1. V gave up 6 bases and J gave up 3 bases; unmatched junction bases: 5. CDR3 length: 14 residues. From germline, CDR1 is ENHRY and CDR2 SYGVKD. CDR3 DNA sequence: TGTGCCATCAGCCGGACAGGGGATGACACTGAAGCTTTCTTT. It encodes CAISRTGDDTEAFF.

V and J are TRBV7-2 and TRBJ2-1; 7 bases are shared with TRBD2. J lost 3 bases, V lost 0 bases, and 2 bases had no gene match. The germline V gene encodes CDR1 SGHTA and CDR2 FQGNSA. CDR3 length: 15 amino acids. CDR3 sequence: CASSLAAGRYNEQFF. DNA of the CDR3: TGTGCCAGCAGCTTAGCAGCGGGGCGCTACAATGAGCAGTTCTTC.

The CDR3 bases are TGTGCCAGCAGCGTAGGAGGAGGAACCGGGGAGCTGTTTTTT. This sequence encodes CASSVGGGTGELFF. The V and J genes are TRBV9 and TRBJ2-2, with TRBD2 as a possible D gene (5 bases). V was clipped by 0 bases and J by 5 bases, with 8 bases between them. CDR1 and CDR2 from the germline V gene are SGDLS and YYNGEE. The CDR3 spans 14 residues.

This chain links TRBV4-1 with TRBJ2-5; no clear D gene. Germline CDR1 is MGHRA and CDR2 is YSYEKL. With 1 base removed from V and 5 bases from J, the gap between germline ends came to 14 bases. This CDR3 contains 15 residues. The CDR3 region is CASSQVENYRETQYF. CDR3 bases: TGCGCCAGCAGCCAAGTCGAGAACTATAGGGAGACCCAGTACTTC.

The CDR3 region is CASSQVLTVSEQYF. CDR3 in DNA: TGTGCCAGCAGCCAAGTTTTAACAGTGAGCGAGCAGTACTTC. The gene calls are TRBV14 and TRBJ2-7; D gene ambiguous. CDR1 and CDR2 from the germline V gene are SGHDN and FVKESK. The CDR3 spans 14 residues. V lost 1 base and J lost 6, with 13 bases in between.

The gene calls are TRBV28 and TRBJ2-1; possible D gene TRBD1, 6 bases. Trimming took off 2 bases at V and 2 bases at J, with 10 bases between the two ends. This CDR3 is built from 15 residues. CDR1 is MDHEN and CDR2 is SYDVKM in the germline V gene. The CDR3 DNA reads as TGTGCCAGCAGTTTACTAGGGGGACCCTACAATGAGCAGTTCTTC. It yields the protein CASSLLGGPYNEQFF. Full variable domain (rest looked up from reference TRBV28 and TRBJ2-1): DVKVTQSSRYLVKRTGEKVFLECVQDMDHENMFWYRQDPGLGLRLIYFSYDVKMKEKGDIPEGYSVSREKKERFSLILESASTNQTSMYLCASSLLGGPYNEQFFGPGTRLTVL.

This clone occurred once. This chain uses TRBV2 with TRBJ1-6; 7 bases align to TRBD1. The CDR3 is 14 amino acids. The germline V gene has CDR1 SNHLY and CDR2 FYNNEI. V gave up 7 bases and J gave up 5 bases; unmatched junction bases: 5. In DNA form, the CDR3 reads TGTGCCAGCAATCCACAGGGGAATAATTCACCCCTCCACTTT. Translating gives CASNPQGNNSPLHF.

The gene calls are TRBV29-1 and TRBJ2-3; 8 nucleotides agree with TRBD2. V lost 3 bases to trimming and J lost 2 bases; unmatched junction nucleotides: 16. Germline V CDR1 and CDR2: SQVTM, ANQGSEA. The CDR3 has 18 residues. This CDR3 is CSVDALLAGRGNTDTQYF. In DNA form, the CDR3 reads TGCAGCGTTGATGCCCTCTTAGCGGGAAGGGGGAACACAGATACGCAGTATTTT.

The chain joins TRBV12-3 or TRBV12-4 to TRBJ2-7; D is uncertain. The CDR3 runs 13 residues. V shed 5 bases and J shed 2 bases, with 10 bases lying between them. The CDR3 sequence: CASSPARAYEQYF. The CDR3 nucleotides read TGTGCCAGCAGTCCCGCCCGCGCCTACGAGCAGTACTTC.

Here the CDR3 reads CASSGTIFSEQFF. For the CDR3, the DNA is TGTGCCAGCAGTGGGACTATCTTCAGTGAGCAGTTCTTC. The V gene is TRBV2, the J gene TRBJ2-1; tentatively, D is TRBD2 (6 bases). The CDR3 spans 13 residues. Germline V CDR1 and CDR2: SNHLY, FYNNEI. The V and J ends lost 4 bases and 9 bases respectively, with 13 bases between them.

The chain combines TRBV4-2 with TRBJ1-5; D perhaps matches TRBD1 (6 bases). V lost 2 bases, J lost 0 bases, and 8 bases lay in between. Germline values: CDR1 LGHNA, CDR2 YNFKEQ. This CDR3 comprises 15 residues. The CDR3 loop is CASSQRGGSNQPQHF. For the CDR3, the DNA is TGTGCCAGCAGCCAAAGGGGGGGTAGCAATCAGCCCCAGCATTTT.

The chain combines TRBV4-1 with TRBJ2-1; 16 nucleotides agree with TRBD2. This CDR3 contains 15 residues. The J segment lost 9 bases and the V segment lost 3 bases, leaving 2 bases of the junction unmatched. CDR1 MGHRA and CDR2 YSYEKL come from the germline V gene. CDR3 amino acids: CASSQGLAGGPEQFF. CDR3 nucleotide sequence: TGCGCCAGCAGCCAGGGACTAGCGGGAGGGCCTGAGCAGTTCTTC.

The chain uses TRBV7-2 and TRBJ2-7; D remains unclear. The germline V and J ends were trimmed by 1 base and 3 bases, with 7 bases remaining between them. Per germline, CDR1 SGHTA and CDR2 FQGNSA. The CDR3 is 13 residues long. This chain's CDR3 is CASSLELIYEQYF. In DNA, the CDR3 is TGTGCCAGCAGCTTAGAACTGATCTACGAGCAGTACTTC.

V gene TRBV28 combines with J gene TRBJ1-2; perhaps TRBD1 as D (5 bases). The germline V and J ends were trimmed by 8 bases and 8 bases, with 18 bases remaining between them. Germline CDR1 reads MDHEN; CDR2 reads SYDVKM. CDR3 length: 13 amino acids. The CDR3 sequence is CASGAAHGRGYTF. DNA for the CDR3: TGTGCCAGCGGGGCAGCCCATGGACGAGGCTACACCTTC.

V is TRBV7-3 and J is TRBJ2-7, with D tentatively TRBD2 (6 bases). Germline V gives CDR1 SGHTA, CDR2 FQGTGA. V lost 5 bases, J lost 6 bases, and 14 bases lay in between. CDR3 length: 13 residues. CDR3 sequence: CASSPLLGGEQYF. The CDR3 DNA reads TGTGCCAGCAGCCCTCTGTTGGGGGGCGAGCAGTACTTC.

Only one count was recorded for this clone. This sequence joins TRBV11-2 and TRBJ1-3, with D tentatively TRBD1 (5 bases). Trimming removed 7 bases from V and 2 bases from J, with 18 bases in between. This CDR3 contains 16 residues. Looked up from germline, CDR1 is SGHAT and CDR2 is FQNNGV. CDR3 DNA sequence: TGTGCCAGCACCCCTCGGGGGTTTTTCCCTGGAAACACCATATATTTT. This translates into CASTPRGFFPGNTIYF.

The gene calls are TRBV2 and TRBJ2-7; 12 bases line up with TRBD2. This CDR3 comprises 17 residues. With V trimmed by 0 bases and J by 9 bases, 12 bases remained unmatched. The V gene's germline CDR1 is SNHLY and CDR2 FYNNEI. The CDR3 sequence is CASSEAGRTSGISGQYF. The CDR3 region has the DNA TGTGCCAGCAGTGAAGCGGGAAGGACTAGCGGGATTAGCGGGCAGTACTTC.

The CDR3, as DNA: TGTGCCAGCAGCGTAGGGACTAGCGGGGCCACCGGGGAGCTGTTTTTT. The encoded protein is CASSVGTSGATGELFF. V and J are TRBV9 and TRBJ2-2, with 12 bases fitting TRBD2. With 0 bases clipped from V and 4 bases from J, the junction kept 1 base outside the gene matches. This CDR3 is built from 16 residues. The germline V gene encodes CDR1 SGDLS and CDR2 YYNGEE.

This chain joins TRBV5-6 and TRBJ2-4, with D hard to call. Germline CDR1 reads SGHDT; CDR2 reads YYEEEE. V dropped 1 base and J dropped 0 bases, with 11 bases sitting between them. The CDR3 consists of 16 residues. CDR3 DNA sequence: TGTGCCAGCAGCTTGATAGCCTCTCTAGCCAAAAACATTCAGTACTTC. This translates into CASSLIASLAKNIQYF.

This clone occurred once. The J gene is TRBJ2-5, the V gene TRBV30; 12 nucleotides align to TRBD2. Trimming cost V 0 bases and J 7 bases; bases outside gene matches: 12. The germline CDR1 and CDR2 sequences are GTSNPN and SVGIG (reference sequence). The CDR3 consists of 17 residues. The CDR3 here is CAWSVPGLAGPRGTQYF. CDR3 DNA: TGTGCCTGGAGTGTACCCGGACTAGCGGGGCCTCGTGGGACCCAGTACTTC.